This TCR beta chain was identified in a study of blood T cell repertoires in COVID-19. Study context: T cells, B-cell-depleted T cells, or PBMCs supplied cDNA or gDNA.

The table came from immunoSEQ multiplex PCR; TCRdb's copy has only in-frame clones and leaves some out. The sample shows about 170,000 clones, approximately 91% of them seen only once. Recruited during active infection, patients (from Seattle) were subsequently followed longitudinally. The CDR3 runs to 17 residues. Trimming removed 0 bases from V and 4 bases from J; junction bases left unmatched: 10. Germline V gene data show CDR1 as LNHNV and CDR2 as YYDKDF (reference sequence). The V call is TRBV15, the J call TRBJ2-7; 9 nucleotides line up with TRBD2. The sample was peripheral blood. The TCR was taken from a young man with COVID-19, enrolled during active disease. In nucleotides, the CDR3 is TGTGCCACCAGCAGAGATCGAAATAGCGGGAGTCATTACGAGCAGTACTTC. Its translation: CATSRDRNSGSHYEQYF. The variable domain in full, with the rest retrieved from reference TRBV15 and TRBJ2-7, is DAMVIQNPRYQVTQFGKPVTLSCSQTLNHNVMYWYQQKSSQAPKLLFHYYDKDFNNEADTPDNFQSRRPNTSFCFLDIRSPGLGDTAMYLCATSRDRNSGSHYEQYFGPGTRLTVT.